The 15 T cell receptor beta chains listed next were all sequenced from one sample in a study of blood T cell repertoires in COVID-19 (dated by TCRdb to the early 2020s). Libraries were built with the immunoSEQ multiplex PCR assay. Here the immuneACCESS table is served through TCRdb, limited to in-frame sequences with V and J called. Missing clones are a known gap in these copies; in checked studies unresolved V genes cover under half, and the rest lacks a known reason. This sample lists over 250,000 clones; around 89% were detected once. The top ten hold about 9.3% of the sample. Sequencing input: PBMCs or T cells enriched from blood (not recorded which). The origin of the receptors is a man aged 40-55 years who had recovered from COVID-19.

V is TRBV6-5 and J is TRBJ2-5; D gene uncertain. Germline V gene data show CDR1 as MNHEY and CDR2 as SVGAGI. The CDR3 loop spans 13 amino acids. The ends were cut back, 6 bases at V and 1 base at J, with 9 bases in the middle. This chain's CDR3 is CASRRYLQETQYF. The CDR3 DNA is TGTGCCAGCAGGCGGTACCTCCAAGAGACCCAGTACTTC.

Only one count was recorded for this clone. This chain connects TRBV7-9 to TRBJ2-2; 9 positions agree with TRBD1. The CDR3 consists of 15 residues. The V gene end was trimmed by 5 bases and the J gene end by 5 bases; junction bases not matched to a gene: 6. Germline V CDR1 and CDR2: SEHNR, FQNEAQ (reference sequence). The CDR3 coding sequence is TGTGCCAGCAGCAAGGGACAGGGTGAAACCGGGGAGCTGTTTTTT. This encodes CASSKGQGETGELFF.

This sequence joins TRBV7-3 and TRBJ2-1, with 7 positions matching TRBD2. The CDR3 is made up of 15 amino acids. The V segment lost 0 bases and the J segment 5 bases; nucleotides outside the gene matches: 4. CDR1 and CDR2 from the germline V gene are SGHTA and FQGTGA. The CDR3 here is CASSLTGGLNNEQFF. CDR3 nucleotide sequence: TGTGCCAGCAGCTTAACGGGAGGGCTGAACAATGAGCAGTTCTTC.

The chain joins TRBV7-8 to TRBJ1-5, with D unresolved. Per the germline V gene, CDR1 is SGHVS and CDR2 is FQNEAQ. The CDR3 covers 16 residues. The germline V and J ends were trimmed by 5 bases and 1 base, with 15 bases remaining between them. The chain's CDR3 is CASSLTGVSSNQPQHF. The CDR3 DNA follows: TGTGCCAGCAGCCTCACCGGGGTATCCAGCAATCAGCCCCAGCATTTT.

The chain has TRBV29-1 and TRBJ1-1, with 8 bases that match TRBD1. Per germline, CDR1 SQVTM and CDR2 ANQGSEA. This CDR3 comprises 13 residues. The V and J ends lost 7 bases and 1 base, in that order; junction bases with no gene match: 5. The CDR3 DNA sequence: TGCAGCGGGGGACAGGTCACGAACACTGAAGCTTTCTTT. Translated: CSGGQVTNTEAFF. Based on the CDR3 plus reference TRBV29-1 and TRBJ1-1, the full variable domain is SAVISQKPSRDICQRGTSLTIQCQVDSQVTMMFWYRQQPGQSLTLIATANQGSEATYESGFVIDKFPISRPNLTFSTLTVSNMSPEDSSIYLCSGGQVTNTEAFFGQGTRLTVV.

The gene calls are TRBV29-1 and TRBJ2-3; 10 positions agree with TRBD2. V shed 2 bases, J shed 0 bases, and the junction held 14 bases outside the gene matches. The CDR3 extends over 19 amino acids. The germline gives CDR1 SQVTM, CDR2 ANQGSEA. The CDR3 coding sequence is TGCAGCGTTGAAATACCTCTAGCGGGAGTTCAATCTAGCACAGATACGCAGTATTTT. It codes for CSVEIPLAGVQSSTDTQYF.

The rearrangement joins TRBV6-2 or TRBV6-3 to TRBJ2-7, with D maybe TRBD2 (7 bases). V was clipped by 0 bases and J by 6 bases, with 15 bases between them. Germline CDR1 and CDR2: MNHEY and SVGEGT. The CDR3 extends over 15 amino acids. The CDR3 nucleotides are TGTGCCAGCAGTTACTCGAGGGGGGGGCGAGTCGAGCAGTACTTC. Encoded protein: CASSYSRGGRVEQYF.

This rearrangement joins TRBV2 to TRBJ1-2; D is undetermined. Germline loops: CDR1 SNHLY, CDR2 FYNNEI. Trimming took 10 bases from V and 2 from J, leaving 11 bases between them. The CDR3 length is 12 residues. This CDR3 reads CATSSVNYGYTF. The DNA of the CDR3 is TGTGCCACCTCCTCGGTGAACTATGGCTACACCTTC.

This chain links TRBV7-8 with TRBJ2-2; no clear D gene. CDR3 length equals 13 residues. V was trimmed by 4 bases and J by 6 bases, leaving 9 bases between them. CDR1 is SGHVS, CDR2 FQNEAQ, per germline. The CDR3 protein is CASSSLSSGELFF. In DNA, the CDR3 is TGTGCCAGCAGCTCATTGAGCTCCGGGGAGCTGTTTTTT.

The gene calls are TRBV28 and TRBJ2-1; 11 positions agree with TRBD2. Looked up from germline, CDR1 is MDHEN and CDR2 is SYDVKM. The CDR3 consists of 14 residues. Trimming removed 4 bases from V and 8 bases from J; junction bases left unmatched: 4. CDR3 residues: CASSSTSGTDEQFF. The CDR3, as DNA: TGTGCCAGCAGTTCGACTAGCGGGACAGATGAGCAGTTCTTC.

CDR3 sequence reads: CASSPRLGQGTPSNEQFF. DNA of the CDR3: TGTGCCAGCAGTCCCCGACTGGGGCAAGGAACCCCCTCCAATGAGCAGTTCTTC. The chain has TRBV6-6 and TRBJ2-1, with D possibly matching TRBD1 (5 bases). V gave up 5 bases and J gave up 6 bases, with 26 bases separating them. The CDR3 runs 18 residues. Germline lookup yields CDR1 MNHNY and CDR2 SVGAGI (reference sequence).

This chain uses TRBV19 with TRBJ1-3; D call uncertain. Germline V gene data show CDR1 as LNHDA and CDR2 as SQIVND (reference sequence). V gave up 1 base and J gave up 2 bases, with 9 bases separating them. This CDR3 spans 15 amino acids. CDR3 protein: CASSIAAGAGNTIYF. The DNA for the CDR3 is TGTGCCAGTAGTATAGCGGCGGGCGCTGGAAACACCATATATTTT.

The rearrangement joins TRBV7-3 to TRBJ2-7; perhaps TRBD1 as D (5 bases). There are 14 residues in the CDR3. The V gene lost 0 bases and the J gene lost 2 bases, with 8 bases spanning the gap. CDR1 and CDR2 (germline): SGHTA, FQGTGA. CDR3 sequence: CASSLTVGAYEQYF. CDR3 coding DNA: TGTGCCAGCAGCTTAACTGTAGGGGCCTACGAGCAGTACTTC.

The CDR3, as DNA: TGTGCCAGCAGTGAAGGTCAGGCCTACTACGAGCAGTACTTC. Amino acid sequence: CASSEGQAYYEQYF. The chain recombines TRBV6-1 with TRBJ2-7; no clear D. V dropped 1 base and J dropped 3 bases, with 10 bases sitting between them. This CDR3 region has 14 residues. Germline assignment: CDR1 MNHNS and CDR2 SASEGT.

J is TRBJ2-2 and V is TRBV5-1; D unresolved. The V gene lost 1 base and the J gene lost 3 bases, with 7 bases spanning the gap. Germline assignment: CDR1 SGHRS and CDR2 YFSETQ. The CDR3 has 14 amino acids. The DNA of the CDR3 is TGCGCCAGCAGCTTGATGGCCGACACCGGGGAGCTGTTTTTT. This codes for CASSLMADTGELFF.